This passage covers 26 T cell receptor beta chains from one sample sequenced in a study of shared clonotypes between healthy human individuals. The data were produced by immunoSEQ multiplex PCR, yet TCRdb's version contains in-frame clones alone and is incomplete. Here the sample spans around 1.9 million clones, around 93% being singletons. As defined, naive CD8 cells were CD45RO-negative and positively selected for CCR7, with terminally differentiated effector memory CD45RA+ cells excluded. Sequenced material: naive CD8+ T cells from PBMCs. The origin of the receptors is a man aged 18 to 29 in good health. Some clones in this sample may be carry-over from other donors' samples.

J is TRBJ1-2 and V is TRBV7-9, with 9 bases fitting TRBD1. The germline CDR1 and CDR2 sequences are SEHNR and FQNEAQ (reference sequence). The CDR3 loop spans 15 amino acids. The ends lost 4 bases at V and 0 bases at J; junction bases unmatched: 3. In DNA, the CDR3 is TGTGCCAGCAGCTGGGGACAGGGTGCTAACTATGGCTACACCTTC. This encodes CASSWGQGANYGYTF. Looking up the rest from reference TRBV7-9 and TRBJ1-2 gives the full variable domain: DTGVSQNPRHKITKRGQNVTFRCDPISEHNRLYWYRQTLGQGPEFLTYFQNEAQLEKSRLLSDRFSAERPKGSFSTLEIQRTEQGDSAMYLCASSWGQGANYGYTFGSGTRLTVV.

The gene calls are TRBV6-1 and TRBJ2-2, with 7 bases aligning to TRBD2. The CDR3 is made up of 14 amino acids. After removal of 8 bases from V and 1 base from J, the junction contained 4 bases not matched to a gene. The germline CDR1 and CDR2 sequences are MNHNS and SASEGT. CDR3 region: CASAGAMNTGELFF. The CDR3, as DNA: TGTGCCAGCGCGGGAGCCATGAACACCGGGGAGCTGTTTTTT.

This chain's CDR3 is CAWLTGAAGNTIYF. For the CDR3, the DNA is TGTGCCTGGTTAACAGGGGCGGCTGGAAACACCATATATTTT. The J gene is TRBJ1-3, the V gene TRBV30; 7 bases line up with TRBD1. The V segment lost 5 bases and the J segment 2 bases; nucleotides outside the gene matches: 6. The V gene's germline CDR1 is GTSNPN and CDR2 SVGIG (reference sequence). CDR3 length: 14 residues.

This clone was seen a handful of times. The V call is TRBV7-9, the J call TRBJ2-5; TRBD2 is a possible D gene (6 bases). The CDR3 is 15 residues long. Trimming stripped 5 bases from V and 5 bases from J, with 18 bases between. Germline-derived CDR1 and CDR2 are SEHNR and FQNEAQ (reference sequence). CDR3 loop: CASSPPEGRVETQYF. The CDR3 DNA follows: TGTGCCAGCAGCCCCCCGGAGGGCAGGGTTGAGACCCAGTACTTC.

In regard to this clone: The junction departs from germline at one end; a sequencing error may be responsible. The rearrangement uses TRBV7-9 and TRBJ2-7; tentatively, D is TRBD2 (5 bases). The V gene's germline CDR1 is SEHNR and CDR2 FQNEAQ (reference sequence). CDR3 size: 16 residues. This CDR3 is CASSLAPAASHYEQYF. In DNA form, the CDR3 reads TGTGCCAGCAGCCTAGCCCCTGCAGCGAGCCACTACGAGCAGTACTTC.

The chain carries TRBV9 and TRBJ2-1; possible D gene TRBD2, 6 bases. The CDR3 contains 16 residues. The germline V gene has CDR1 SGDLS and CDR2 YYNGEE. Trimming removed 0 bases from V and 0 bases from J, with 10 bases in between. The CDR3: CASSVDPGASYNEQFF. The CDR3 nucleotides are TGTGCCAGCAGCGTAGACCCGGGAGCCTCCTACAATGAGCAGTTCTTC.

The rearrangement links TRBV29-1 to TRBJ1-2; D might be TRBD1 (6 bases). The CDR3 consists of 12 residues. Deletions cut 4 bases from V and 2 bases from J, with 8 bases between. Per the germline V gene, CDR1 is SQVTM and CDR2 is ANQGSEA. CDR3 in amino acids: CSVGGLNYGYTF. CDR3 sequence (DNA): TGCAGCGTTGGGGGGCTGAACTATGGCTACACCTTC.

The gene calls are TRBV13 and TRBJ2-7; D perhaps matches TRBD2 (5 bases). CDR1 is PRHDT, CDR2 FYEKMQ, per germline (reference sequence). V was cut by 1 base and J by 2 bases, with 18 bases left in between. The CDR3 spans 17 residues. The CDR3 loop is CASSLAGSLAAAYEQYF. As DNA, the CDR3 is TGTGCCAGCAGCTTAGCGGGGAGCCTAGCAGCCGCCTACGAGCAGTACTTC.

The sample holds a few counts of this clone. V is TRBV19 and J is TRBJ1-1, with D unresolved. The CDR3 sequence is 14 residues long. Germline CDR1 LNHDA, CDR2 SQIVND (reference sequence). Trimming stripped 6 bases from V and 4 bases from J, with 15 bases between. The CDR3: CASRMRAGGTEAFF. The CDR3, as DNA: TGTGCCAGTAGGATGAGGGCGGGAGGCACTGAAGCTTTCTTT.

This clone was observed a few times. This chain joins TRBV28 and TRBJ2-7; 7 nucleotides match TRBD1. With 8 bases clipped from V and 3 bases from J, the junction kept 7 bases outside the gene matches. Germline loops: CDR1 MDHEN, CDR2 SYDVKM. CDR3 length: 13 amino acids. The CDR3 region is CASRPGQIYEQYF. The CDR3 nucleotides are TGTGCCAGCCGACCGGGACAGATCTACGAGCAGTACTTC.

The rearrangement uses TRBV29-1 and TRBJ2-5, with D maybe TRBD2 (6 bases). V lost 4 bases and J 9 bases, leaving 18 bases between the germline ends. The germline V gene has CDR1 SQVTM and CDR2 ANQGSEA. The CDR3 has 13 residues. CDR3 loop: CSVGGLAQAAQYF. The CDR3, as DNA: TGCAGCGTTGGGGGACTGGCCCAAGCGGCCCAGTACTTC.

Points on this clone: Other nucleotide sequences in the sample specify the same CDR3. This chain links TRBV28 with TRBJ2-1; D is unresolved. The V gene lost 3 bases and the J gene lost 3 bases, with 6 bases spanning the gap. The length of the CDR3 is 13 residues. CDR1 is MDHEN and CDR2 is SYDVKM in the germline V gene. The DNA for the CDR3 is TGTGCCAGCAGTTTGGTGAGCTACAATGAGCAGTTCTTC. Amino acid sequence: CASSLVSYNEQFF.

This chain joins TRBV27 and TRBJ2-4, with TRBD2 as a possible D gene (6 bases). Germline V lookup: CDR1 MNHEY, CDR2 SMNVEV (reference sequence). CDR3 length: 17 residues. Trimming pared 0 bases from V and 2 bases from J, leaving 14 bases between. The DNA of the CDR3 is TGTGCCAGCAGTTTATCTATACGTGGGGGGACCAAAAACATTCAGTACTTC. Translation: CASSLSIRGGTKNIQYF.

This chain connects TRBV11-2 to TRBJ2-7; no firm D call. V was trimmed by 1 base and J by 5 bases, leaving 9 bases between them. The CDR3 is made up of 13 amino acids. CDR1 and CDR2 (germline): SGHAT, FQNNGV. The CDR3 DNA sequence: TGTGCCAGCAGCTTAGTTAGGTACGACGAGCAGTACTTC. This gives the protein CASSLVRYDEQYF.

This chain joins TRBV27 and TRBJ2-7; TRBD2 matches 11 bases. The junction had 9 bases not matched to a gene; V was cut back by 5 bases and J by 3 bases. The CDR3 loop spans 16 amino acids. The germline CDR1 and CDR2 sequences are MNHEY and SMNVEV (reference sequence). CDR3 protein: CASSIQGLAEVYEQYF. The CDR3 nucleotides read TGTGCCAGCAGTATTCAGGGACTAGCGGAGGTCTACGAGCAGTACTTC.

The chain is built from TRBV19 and TRBJ1-5; possible D gene TRBD1, 5 bases. Germline-derived CDR1 and CDR2 are LNHDA and SQIVND (reference sequence). This CDR3 contains 14 residues. Trimming removed 5 bases at V and 7 bases at J, with 15 bases between. The CDR3 bases are TGTGCCAGTAGTTTGAGGGGACGGGGACAGCCCCAGCATTTT. Its protein is CASSLRGRGQPQHF.

This chain uses TRBV27 with TRBJ1-5; 8 bases match TRBD1. Germline values: CDR1 MNHEY, CDR2 SMNVEV (reference sequence). This CDR3 has 14 residues. V lost 4 bases and J lost 5; bases outside the gene matches: 4. This chain's CDR3 is CASSSGGADQPQHF. CDR3 sequence (DNA): TGTGCCAGCAGTTCAGGGGGCGCAGATCAGCCCCAGCATTTT.

This sequence joins TRBV6-5 and TRBJ2-1; D is tentatively TRBD1 or TRBD2 (5 bases each). The germline gives CDR1 MNHEY, CDR2 SVGAGI. V lost 6 bases and J 8 bases, leaving 14 bases between the germline ends. There are 13 residues in the CDR3. CDR3 DNA sequence: TGTGCCAGCAGACCGGACTGGGGCGATGAGCAGTTCTTC. Translation gives CASRPDWGDEQFF.

The chain employs TRBV4-2 and TRBJ2-2, with D possibly matching TRBD2 (5 bases). Between the trimmed V and J ends, which lost 0 bases and 10 bases, there was a span of 15 bases. The CDR3 runs to 15 residues. The germline V gene encodes CDR1 LGHNA and CDR2 YNFKEQ. The CDR3 here is CASSQDHEGKEELFF. DNA of the CDR3: TGTGCCAGCAGCCAAGATCACGAGGGAAAGGAGGAGCTGTTTTTT.

This clone is a singleton in its sample. The chain combines TRBV4-1 with TRBJ2-1; D is unresolved. This CDR3 comprises 17 residues. Deletions cut 4 bases from V and 0 bases from J, with 16 bases between. CDR1 is MGHRA, CDR2 YSYEKL, per germline. CDR3: CASSPTPNPGSYNEQFF. The CDR3 nucleotides are TGCGCCAGCAGCCCAACCCCAAACCCGGGCTCCTACAATGAGCAGTTCTTC.

This chain connects TRBV11-2 to TRBJ2-7, with TRBD1 matching over 9 bases. CDR3 size: 17 residues. Germline V gives CDR1 SGHAT, CDR2 FQNNGV. V gave up 5 bases and J gave up 5 bases; unmatched junction bases: 16. The CDR3 coding sequence is TGTGCCAGCAGCCAACTAACCACAGGGGGCCTTGCCGACGAGCAGTACTTC. This translates into CASSQLTTGGLADEQYF. Looking up the rest from reference TRBV11-2 and TRBJ2-7 gives the full variable domain: EAGVAQSPRYKIIEKRQSVAFWCNPISGHATLYWYQQILGQGPKLLIQFQNNGVVDDSQLPKDRFSAERLKGVDSTLKIQPAKLEDSAVYLCASSQLTTGGLADEQYFGPGTRLTVT.

The chain carries TRBV9 and TRBJ2-3; TRBD2 matches 13 bases. The V gene end was trimmed by 3 bases and the J gene end by 2 bases; junction bases not matched to a gene: 3. Germline values: CDR1 SGDLS, CDR2 YYNGEE. The CDR3 runs to 16 residues. CDR3 coding DNA: TGTGCCAGCAGCGCCGGACTAGCGGGAGACACAGATACGCAGTATTTT. As protein: CASSAGLAGDTDTQYF.

This chain joins TRBV27 and TRBJ1-5, with TRBD1 matching 11 bases. Germline V CDR1 and CDR2: MNHEY, SMNVEV (reference sequence). This CDR3 is 17 amino acids long. V lost 1 base and J lost 5; bases outside the gene matches: 7. CDR3 amino acids: CASSLWDRGVRYQPQHF. Here the CDR3 DNA reads TGTGCCAGCAGTTTATGGGACAGGGGGGTCCGATATCAGCCCCAGCATTTT.

This chain links TRBV5-4 with TRBJ2-3; 9 positions agree with TRBD2. The germline V gene has CDR1 SGHNT and CDR2 YYREEE (reference sequence). The CDR3 loop spans 16 amino acids. The V segment lost 4 bases and the J segment 2 bases; nucleotides outside the gene matches: 8. The CDR3 nucleotides read TGTGCCAGCAGCGTGGATCTAGCGGGAATCACAGATACGCAGTATTTT. The encoded protein is CASSVDLAGITDTQYF.

This sequence joins TRBV5-1 and TRBJ2-3; 8 bases are shared with TRBD2. V shed 4 bases, J shed 2 bases, and the junction held 6 bases outside the gene matches. The germline V gene has CDR1 SGHRS and CDR2 YFSETQ. This CDR3 comprises 15 residues. The CDR3 spells CASSPTLAVTDTQYF. The CDR3 DNA follows: TGCGCCAGCAGCCCCACACTAGCGGTCACAGATACGCAGTATTTT.

This rearrangement joins TRBV13 to TRBJ1-3; unclear D gene. V was trimmed by 0 bases and J by 0 bases, leaving 6 bases between them. Germline assignment: CDR1 PRHDT and CDR2 FYEKMQ (reference sequence). The CDR3 is made up of 15 amino acids. The CDR3 DNA reads as TGTGCCAGCAGCTTAGGAGCCTTCTCTGGAAACACCATATATTTT. Its translation is CASSLGAFSGNTIYF.